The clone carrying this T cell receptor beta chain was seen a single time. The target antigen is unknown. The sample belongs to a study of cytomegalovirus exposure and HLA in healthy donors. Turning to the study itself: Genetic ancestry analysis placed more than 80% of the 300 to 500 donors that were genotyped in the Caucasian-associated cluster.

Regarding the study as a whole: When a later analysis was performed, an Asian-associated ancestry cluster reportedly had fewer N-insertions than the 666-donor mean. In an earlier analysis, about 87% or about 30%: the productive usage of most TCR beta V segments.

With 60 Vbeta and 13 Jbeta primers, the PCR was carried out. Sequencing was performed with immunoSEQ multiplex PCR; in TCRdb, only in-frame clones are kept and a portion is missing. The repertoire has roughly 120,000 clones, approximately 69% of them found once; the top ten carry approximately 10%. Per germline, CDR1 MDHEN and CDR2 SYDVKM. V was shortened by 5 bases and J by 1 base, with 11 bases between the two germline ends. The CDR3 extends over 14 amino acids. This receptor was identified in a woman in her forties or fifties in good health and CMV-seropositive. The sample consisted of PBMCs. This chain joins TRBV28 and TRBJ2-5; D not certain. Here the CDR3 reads CASSTPRSQETQYF. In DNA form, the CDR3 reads TGTGCCAGCAGTACCCCCAGGTCCCAAGAGACCCAGTACTTC. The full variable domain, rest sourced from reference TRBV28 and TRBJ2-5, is DVKVTQSSRYLVKRTGEKVFLECVQDMDHENMFWYRQDPGLGLRLIYFSYDVKMKEKGDIPEGYSVSREKKERFSLILESASTNQTSMYLCASSTPRSQETQYFGPGTRLLVL.